Listed below are T cell receptor beta chains from one sample, sequenced in a study of T cell repertoires in cytomegalovirus infection. One entry per CDR3 protein, called by TCRdb with MiXCR from the reads. The table records about 350,000 distinct CDR3 sequences, about a third of them present only once. The antigens these receptors bind are not known. The source material was cultured PBMCs, sampled from culture after CMV antigen stimulation. Every receptor here comes from a human donor in good health (CMV status not recorded). Some clones in this sample may be carry-over from other donors' samples. CDR3s include the opening cysteine and the closing phenylalanine or tryptophan. A D gene is named only where the DNA matches it firmly. A clone size is listed for some rows: how often the clone was seen (once, few, many), or a class if it is expanded.

V	D	J	size	CDR3	DNA
TRBV6-5	-	TRBJ2-7	-	CASSYGMVEWYEQYF	TGTGCCAGCAGTTACGGTATGGTAGAGTGGTACGAGCAGTACTTC
TRBV6-2/TRBV6-3	-	TRBJ2-3	few	CASRGLLDTQYF	TGTGCCAGCAGAGGACTTCTTGATACGCAGTATTTT
TRBV4-3	-	TRBJ2-4	few	CASSQDHLLAGNKNIQYF	TGCGCCAGCAGCCAAGATCATCTGCTGGCGGGGAATAAAAACATTCAGTACTTC
TRBV19	-	TRBJ2-1	-	CASTLLKGGAGTYNEQFF	TGTGCCAGTACCCTCTTAAAAGGGGGGGCAGGGACCTACAATGAGCAGTTCTTC
TRBV12-3/TRBV12-4	TRBD2	TRBJ2-1	many	CASSSGTSGPNEQFF	TGTGCCAGCAGTTCCGGGACTAGCGGGCCCAATGAGCAGTTCTTC
TRBV7-4	TRBD2	TRBJ2-3	-	CASSFVAGGRDTQYF	TGTGCCAGCAGCTTTGTGGCGGGAGGGAGAGATACGCAGTATTTT
TRBV4-1	-	TRBJ2-7	few	CASSQDSWGHEYYEQYF	TGCGCCAGCAGCCAAGATAGTTGGGGACACGAGTACTACGAGCAGTACTTC
TRBV11-2	TRBD2	TRBJ2-1	-	CASSFGASGSRVQFF	TGTGCCAGCAGCTTCGGGGCTAGCGGGAGTCGAGTGCAGTTCTTC
TRBV12-3/TRBV12-4	TRBD2	TRBJ2-5	-	CASRPPGGESGGTQYF	TGTGCCAGCAGGCCACCGGGAGGAGAGTCGGGAGGGACCCAGTACTTC
TRBV4-2	-	TRBJ1-2	few	CASSLPGRGVYGYTF	TGTGCCAGCAGCCTCCCGGGGAGGGGTGTCTATGGCTACACCTTC
TRBV7-2	TRBD2	TRBJ2-1	many	CASSLVSVTSGKDEQFF	TGTGCCAGCAGCTTAGTTTCAGTGACTAGCGGGAAGGATGAGCAGTTCTTC
TRBV5-4	-	TRBJ1-6	few	CASSLRGESPLHF	TGTGCCAGCAGCCTGAGGGGGGAATCACCCCTCCACTTT
TRBV7-2	-	TRBJ2-7	-	CASSLGAVYEQYF	TGTGCCAGCAGCTTAGGGGCAGTCTACGAGCAGTACTTC
TRBV25-1	-	TRBJ1-5	-	CASSDQGSNQPQHF	TGTGCCAGCAGTGACCAGGGTAGCAATCAGCCCCAGCATTTT
TRBV7-9	TRBD1	TRBJ2-4	few	CASSTTGGFGIQYF	TGTGCCAGCAGTACAACAGGGGGCTTTGGCATTCAGTACTTC
TRBV27	-	TRBJ1-5	-	CASSWSGGDQPQHF	TGTGCCAGCAGTTGGTCGGGGGGTGATCAGCCCCAGCATTTT
TRBV7-8	TRBD2	TRBJ2-3	many	CASSLARWREVADTQYF	TGTGCCAGCAGCTTAGCGCGGTGGCGGGAGGTTGCAGATACGCAGTATTTT
TRBV4-3	TRBD1	TRBJ1-1	-	CASSPLGQGVKTFF	TGCGCCAGCAGCCCCCTGGGACAGGGAGTAAAGACTTTCTTT
TRBV11-2	-	TRBJ2-5	few	CASSPTFWQKGEETQYF	TGTGCCAGCAGCCCAACGTTCTGGCAGAAAGGGGAGGAGACCCAGTACTTC
TRBV7-2	-	TRBJ2-1	many	CASSLALEYNEQFF	TGTGCCAGCAGCTTAGCGCTTGAGTACAATGAGCAGTTCTTC
TRBV6-2/TRBV6-3	-	TRBJ1-5	few	CASSYGQGVFQHF	TGTGCCAGCAGTTACGGGCAGGGTGTGTTCCAGCATTTT
TRBV7-8	TRBD2	TRBJ2-5	few	CASSVFEAGLQETQYF	TGTGCCAGCAGCGTTTTTGAAGCGGGACTCCAAGAGACCCAGTACTTC
TRBV4-3	-	TRBJ2-1	-	CASSQDLGGTAYNEQFF	TGCGCCAGCAGCCAAGATCTCGGGGGGACAGCCTACAATGAGCAGTTCTTC
TRBV4-1	TRBD1	TRBJ2-7	many	CASSPYPQGSSYEQYF	TGCGCCAGCAGCCCGTACCCACAGGGGAGCTCCTACGAGCAGTACTTC